The 8 T cell receptor beta chains below were found in one sample sequenced in a study of shared clonotypes between healthy human individuals. This table comes from immunoSEQ multiplex PCR, and its TCRdb copy is limited to in-frame clones, with some not included. Of approximately 2.4 million clones listed, around 95% are singletons. Specimen: naive CD4+ T cells sorted from blood. Sample subset: CD45RA+ positively selected. The receptors come from a man between 18 and 35 years old in good health.

The chain joins TRBV6-5 to TRBJ2-7, with a weak D call TRBD2 (5 bases). The V gene lost 0 bases and the J gene lost 3 bases, with 12 bases spanning the gap. In germline, CDR1 is MNHEY, CDR2 SVGAGI. CDR3 size: 15 residues. The CDR3 DNA follows: TGTGCCAGCAGTTACTCTGACACGGGGAGCTACGAGCAGTACTTC. Its protein is CASSYSDTGSYEQYF.

This clone was recorded once. V gene TRBV27 combines with J gene TRBJ2-7; TRBD1 matches at 8 bases. The germline gives CDR1 MNHEY, CDR2 SMNVEV (reference sequence). The CDR3 covers 13 residues. Trimming took 7 bases from V and 7 from J; bases not matched to a gene: 9. CDR3 protein: CASNQGAGGEQYF. In DNA, the CDR3 is TGTGCCAGCAACCAGGGGGCTGGAGGAGAGCAGTACTTC.

The V and J genes are TRBV28 and TRBJ1-2; D is unclear. The CDR3 spans 12 residues. Germline lookup yields CDR1 MDHEN and CDR2 SYDVKM. V lost 2 bases to trimming and J lost 8 bases, with 9 bases between them. The DNA for the CDR3 is TGTGCCAGCAGTTTAGGGTGGTTGGGCTACACCTTC. Amino acid sequence: CASSLGWLGYTF.

The J gene is TRBJ1-6, the V gene TRBV7-2; a possible D gene is TRBD1 (5 bases). The CDR3 totals 15 residues. Trimming removed 4 bases at V and 7 bases at J, with 14 bases between. The germline V gene has CDR1 SGHTA and CDR2 FQGNSA. The CDR3 is CASSSLGRVNSPLHF. CDR3 nucleotide sequence: TGTGCCAGCAGCTCCTTAGGCAGGGTAAATTCACCCCTCCACTTT.

This clone was seen more than once but under ten times. This chain connects TRBV10-3 to TRBJ1-3, with D uncertain. The CDR3 loop spans 13 amino acids. The ends were cut back, 8 bases at V and 0 bases at J, with 8 bases in the middle. Germline V CDR1 and CDR2: ENHRY, SYGVKD. The CDR3 nucleotides are TGTGCCATCGGACGGAACTCTGGAAACACCATATATTTT. This translates into CAIGRNSGNTIYF.

The rearrangement uses TRBV5-1 and TRBJ2-7; D is perhaps TRBD1 or TRBD2 (5 bases each). V was cut by 4 bases and J by 0 bases, with 17 bases left in between. The germline V gene has CDR1 SGHRS and CDR2 YFSETQ. This CDR3 is built from 16 residues. CDR3 sequence: CASSPGPATASYEQYF. The CDR3 DNA follows: TGCGCCAGCAGCCCGGGACCAGCGACCGCCTCCTACGAGCAGTACTTC.

This clone was seen only a few times. Within the sample, other DNA sequences also encode this same CDR3. The V call is TRBV18, the J call TRBJ1-5, with a weak D call TRBD1 (5 bases). Trimming pared 0 bases from V and 4 bases from J, leaving 7 bases between. CDR1 is KGHSH and CDR2 is LQKENI in the germline V gene. The CDR3 is made up of 14 amino acids. CDR3 in amino acids: CASSPPPGNQPQHF. As DNA, the CDR3 is TGTGCCAGCTCACCACCGCCAGGGAATCAGCCCCAGCATTTT.

The count of this clone is one. V and J are TRBV28 and TRBJ2-7; TRBD1 is a possible D gene (6 bases). Trimming shortened V by 4 bases and J by 2 bases, and 15 bases separated the two germline ends. The length of the CDR3 is 15 residues. Germline loops: CDR1 MDHEN, CDR2 SYDVKM. The CDR3, as DNA: TGTGCCAGCAGTTCCCCTGACAGGTCAACCTACGAGCAGTACTTC. This sequence encodes CASSSPDRSTYEQYF.